The rows below give T cell receptor beta chains drawn from one sample of a study of somatic mutations in cytotoxic T cells in rheumatoid arthritis. Only in-frame clones appear in the TCRdb table, and some are missing; sequencing was by immunoSEQ multiplex PCR. The top ten clones hold over 15% of a sample with around 19,000 clones, about 70% of them seen once. Sequencing used CD8+ T cells sorted from blood. These receptors all stem from an adult with rheumatoid arthritis. Both conserved end residues are part of each CDR3. A D gene is named only where the DNA matches it firmly. The listing skips clone size in some rows; elsewhere it reads once, few, many or a size class.

abundance	d_gene	v_gene	j_gene	CDR3nt	CDR3aa
-	-	TRBV28	TRBJ2-7	TGTGCCAGCAGTCTAGGTTGGGTCGAGCAGTACTTC	CASSLGWVEQYF
-	TRBD1	TRBV6-5	TRBJ2-2	TGTGCCAGCAGTTACTCACCTACAGGGGCCGGGGAGCTGTTTTTT	CASSYSPTGAGELFF
-	-	TRBV5-4	TRBJ2-2	TGTGCCAGCAGCTGGGGAAGGACCGGGGAGCTGTTTTTT	CASSWGRTGELFF
-	-	TRBV5-6	TRBJ2-7	TGTGCCAGCAGCTTGGCCGTTAGCTACGAGCAGTACTTC	CASSLAVSYEQYF
once	TRBD1	TRBV10-2	TRBJ2-2	TGCGCCAGCAGGGCCGGGACAGGGTCCGCCGGGGAGCTGTTTTTT	CASRAGTGSAGELFF
few	TRBD1	TRBV28	TRBJ2-7	TGTGCCAGCAGTCTTACGGACGAAGGGGGCCTATCCTACGAGCAGTACTTC	CASSLTDEGGLSYEQYF
once	TRBD1	TRBV9	TRBJ2-7	TGTGCCAGCAGCGGGGGACAGGGGGGTTCCTACGAGCAGTACTTC	CASSGGQGGSYEQYF
-	-	TRBV6-5	TRBJ1-1	TGTGCCAGCAGTTCCCGGGGGGATTGGGTTGAAGCTTTCTTT	CASSSRGDWVEAFF
once	-	TRBV18	TRBJ2-2	TGTGCCAGCTCAGACAGGTACACCGGGGAGCTGTTTTTT	CASSDRYTGELFF
few	TRBD2	TRBV7-8	TRBJ2-1	TGTGCCAGCAGCATTAGCGGGGGGCCAAGAAGGGAGCAGTTCTTC	CASSISGGPRREQFF
few	TRBD2	TRBV19	TRBJ2-5	TGTGCCACAGCTCCACTAGCGAGAGAGACCCAGTACTTC	CATAPLARETQYF
-	-	TRBV19	TRBJ2-3	TGTGCCAGTAGTATTTCCAGAGATACGCAGTATTTT	CASSISRDTQYF
-	TRBD2	TRBV11-2	TRBJ2-3	TGTGCCAGCAGCCCGACTAGCGGGGGGGCCGCAGATACGCAGTATTTT	CASSPTSGGAADTQYF
-	-	TRBV5-5	TRBJ2-3	TGTGCCAGCAGCTTCTATAGCACAGATACGCAGTATTTT	CASSFYSTDTQYF
-	-	TRBV2	TRBJ1-1	TGTGCCAGCAGTGGGGGAGCCATGAACACTGAAGCTTTCTTT	CASSGGAMNTEAFF
-	-	TRBV27	TRBJ2-7	TGTGCCAGCAGTGCAGGGTCCTACGAGCAGTACTTC	CASSAGSYEQYF
-	TRBD2	TRBV10-3	TRBJ2-7	TGTGCCATCGGGGAGGGATACGAGCAGTACTTC	CAIGEGYEQYF
-	-	TRBV21-1	TRBJ2-7	TGTGCCAGCAGGGACCGTAGCTCCTACGAGCAGTACTTC	CASRDRSSYEQYF
once	-	TRBV6-5	TRBJ2-7	TGTGCCAGCAGTTACATTGCCGGGGGCGAGCAGTACTTC	CASSYIAGGEQYF
-	TRBD2	TRBV15	TRBJ2-1	TGTGCCACTCTAGCGGGGGAATACAATGAGCAGTTCTTC	CATLAGEYNEQFF
-	TRBD2	TRBV7-9	TRBJ2-1	TGTGCCAGCAGCCCCCCGGGACTAGCGGGGGACCACAATGAGCAGTTCTTC	CASSPPGLAGDHNEQFF
medium-sized	TRBD1	TRBV10-1	TRBJ2-7	TGCGCCAGCAGGGGAAACAGGGGCGAGCAGTACTTC	CASRGNRGEQYF
-	-	TRBV11-1	TRBJ2-2	TGTGCCAGCAGCTTAGGCCTGACGAACACCGGGGAGCTGTTTTTT	CASSLGLTNTGELFF
-	-	TRBV10-3	TRBJ2-1	TGTGCCATCAGTGAGTCCGGCGCAGCAGGGATCTCCTACAATGAGCAGTTCTTC	CAISESGAAGISYNEQFF
-	-	TRBV11-2	TRBJ1-5	TGTGCCAGCAGCTTAGGATCAGGGCCTTATAGCAATCAGCCCCAGCATTTT	CASSLGSGPYSNQPQHF
few	-	TRBV7-9	TRBJ1-4	TGTGCCAGCAGCCCCAGTAGGGGTGAAGATGAAAAACTGTTTTTT	CASSPSRGEDEKLFF
-	-	TRBV6-5	TRBJ2-2	TGTGCCAGCAGTTCGGACGGGAACACCGGGGAGCTGTTTTTT	CASSSDGNTGELFF
-	TRBD2	TRBV9	TRBJ2-7	TGTGCCAGCAGCGGGGGACTAGGAAGCTCCTACGAGCAGTACTTC	CASSGGLGSSYEQYF
once	TRBD1	TRBV6-1	TRBJ2-2	TGTGCCAGCATCTGGACAGGGGAGGTCGGGGAGCTGTTTTTT	CASIWTGEVGELFF
-	TRBD1	TRBV6-6	TRBJ2-3	TGTGCCAGCAGTAAACACAGGGGGAACACAGATACGCAGTATTTT	CASSKHRGNTDTQYF
once	TRBD1	TRBV5-3	TRBJ1-4	TGTGCCAGAAGCTTGTACAGGGGCCCAACTAATGAAAAACTGTTTTTT	CARSLYRGPTNEKLFF
-	-	TRBV27	TRBJ2-7	TGTGCCAGCAGTTCAACAGGATCCTACGAGCAGTACTTC	CASSSTGSYEQYF
-	TRBD2	TRBV4-1	TRBJ2-2	TGCGCCAGCAGCCAAGAAGAGCGGGGGGGATCCGGGGAGCTGTTTTTT	CASSQEERGGSGELFF
-	TRBD1	TRBV29-1	TRBJ2-2	TGCAGCGGCTACGGGACAGGGAACACCGGGGAGCTGTTTTTT	CSGYGTGNTGELFF
-	TRBD2	TRBV9	TRBJ2-5	TGTGCCAGCAGCGGGCGGATAGCGGGGCTGAGGGAGACCCAGTACTTC	CASSGRIAGLRETQYF
-	TRBD1	TRBV25-1	TRBJ1-2	TGTGCCAGCAGTGGCCGGTCAGGGGGCCACTATGGCTACACCTTC	CASSGRSGGHYGYTF
-	-	TRBV6-1	TRBJ1-1	TGTGCCAGCAGTGAAATTTTGGGCGGGGGTGAAGCTTTCTTT	CASSEILGGGEAFF
-	-	TRBV7-9	TRBJ1-3	TGTGCCAGCAGCCCTATATTGGGCCCGGGATCTGGAAACACCATATATTTT	CASSPILGPGSGNTIYF
-	TRBD1	TRBV27	TRBJ1-2	TGTGCCAGCACAAAACAGGGGACGGTGAACTATGGCTACACCTTC	CASTKQGTVNYGYTF
few	-	TRBV6-6	TRBJ2-2	TGTGCCAGCAGCGTGCGGATGGGGGAGCTGTTTTTT	CASSVRMGELFF
once	TRBD2	TRBV13	TRBJ2-5	TGTGCCAGCAGCTTAGTCCGGGGGGGAGGCGAGACCCAGTACTTC	CASSLVRGGGETQYF
-	TRBD1	TRBV28	TRBJ1-2	TGTGCCAGCAGTGACAGGGTTGGCTATGGCTACACCTTC	CASSDRVGYGYTF
-	TRBD1	TRBV6-5	TRBJ1-2	TGTGCCAGCATGACGGGGACAGAGTCTAACTATGGCTACACCTTC	CASMTGTESNYGYTF
-	-	TRBV2	TRBJ2-2	TGTGCCAGCAGTGAGGTGACGGGGGCGAGAACCGGGGAGCTGTTTTTT	CASSEVTGARTGELFF
-	-	TRBV27	TRBJ2-7	TGTGCCAGCAGACCCACGGGGTTCTACGAGCAGTACTTC	CASRPTGFYEQYF
-	-	TRBV6-5	TRBJ2-1	TGTGCCAGCAGTTACGCTTCAGGATACAATGAGCAGTTCTTC	CASSYASGYNEQFF
-	TRBD1	TRBV19	TRBJ1-6	TGTGCCAGTAGCGAAGACAGGGTCTATTCACCCCTCCACTTT	CASSEDRVYSPLHF
-	-	TRBV6-5	TRBJ2-7	TGTGCCAGCACAGGGGAGTACGAGCAGTACTTC	CASTGEYEQYF
-	-	TRBV30	TRBJ2-3	TGTGCCTGGGGCGGGGCGGGACTGCACACAGATACGCAGTATTTT	CAWGGAGLHTDTQYF
few	TRBD1	TRBV25-1	TRBJ2-1	TGTGCCAGCAGTGGTACAGGGGACAATGAGCAGTTCTTC	CASSGTGDNEQFF
-	-	TRBV9	TRBJ1-1	TGTGCCAGCGGACCACGGGGGATGAACACTGAAGCTTTCTTT	CASGPRGMNTEAFF
once	TRBD1	TRBV4-1	TRBJ2-3	TGCGCCAGCAGCCCCTCAGGGGGTGTCGGCACAGATACGCAGTATTTT	CASSPSGGVGTDTQYF
-	-	TRBV7-6	TRBJ2-5	TGTGCCAGCAGCTTTACAGGGTCCCGTATGGAGACCCAGTACTTC	CASSFTGSRMETQYF
-	TRBD2	TRBV7-9	TRBJ2-5	TGTGCCAGCAGCTCATCTAGCGGGGTCCAAGAGACCCAGTACTTC	CASSSSSGVQETQYF
few	TRBD1	TRBV2	TRBJ1-1	TGTGCCAGCAGTATTGGACAGGCTAACCCTGAAGCTTTCTTT	CASSIGQANPEAFF
-	-	TRBV9	TRBJ1-2	TGTGCCAGCAGCGTATCGCAAGGGACCTATGGCTACACCTTC	CASSVSQGTYGYTF
few	TRBD1	TRBV28	TRBJ1-2	TGTGCCAGCAGATTCATTCAGGGGGCCAGCTATGGCTACACCTTC	CASRFIQGASYGYTF
-	TRBD1	TRBV29-1	TRBJ1-4	TGCAGCGTTGATTACGGGACAGGCAATGAAAAACTGTTTTTT	CSVDYGTGNEKLFF
-	-	TRBV10-2	TRBJ2-1	TGCGCCAGCAGAGACAATGAGCAGTTCTTC	CASRDNEQFF